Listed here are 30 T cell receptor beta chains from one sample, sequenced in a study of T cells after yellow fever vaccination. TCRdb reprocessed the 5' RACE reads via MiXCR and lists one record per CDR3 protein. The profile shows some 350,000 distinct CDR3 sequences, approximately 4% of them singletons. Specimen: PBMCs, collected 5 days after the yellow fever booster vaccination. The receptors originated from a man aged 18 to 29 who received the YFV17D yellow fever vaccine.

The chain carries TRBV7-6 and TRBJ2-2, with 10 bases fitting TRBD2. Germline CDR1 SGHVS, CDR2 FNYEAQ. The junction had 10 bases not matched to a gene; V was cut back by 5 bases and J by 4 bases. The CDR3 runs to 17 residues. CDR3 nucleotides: TGTGCCAGCAGCCAAAGGGGACTAGCGTTTGGCACCGGGGAGCTGTTTTTT. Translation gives CASSQRGLAFGTGELFF.

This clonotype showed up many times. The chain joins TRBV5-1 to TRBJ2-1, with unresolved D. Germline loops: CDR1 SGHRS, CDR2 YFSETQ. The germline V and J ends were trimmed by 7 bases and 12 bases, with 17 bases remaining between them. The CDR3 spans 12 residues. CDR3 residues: CASAGHNFRQFF. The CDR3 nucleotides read TGCGCCAGCGCCGGCCATAATTTTCGGCAGTTCTTC.

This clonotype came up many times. CDR3 loop: CASSPGGFGTQYF. The CDR3 DNA reads TGTGCCAGCAGTCCGGGGGGTTTCGGGACCCAGTACTTC. The genes are TRBV6-5 and TRBJ2-5, with 7 positions matching TRBD2. The CDR3 is 13 residues long. CDR1 MNHEY and CDR2 SVGAGI come from the germline V gene. The V gene end was trimmed by 5 bases and the J gene end by 7 bases; junction bases not matched to a gene: 7.

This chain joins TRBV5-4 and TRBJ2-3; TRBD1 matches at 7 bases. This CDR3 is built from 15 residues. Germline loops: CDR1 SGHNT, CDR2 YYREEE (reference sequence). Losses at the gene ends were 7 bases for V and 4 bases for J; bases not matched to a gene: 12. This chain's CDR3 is CASAPRTGQADTQYF. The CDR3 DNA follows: TGTGCCAGCGCTCCTAGGACAGGTCAGGCAGATACGCAGTATTTT.

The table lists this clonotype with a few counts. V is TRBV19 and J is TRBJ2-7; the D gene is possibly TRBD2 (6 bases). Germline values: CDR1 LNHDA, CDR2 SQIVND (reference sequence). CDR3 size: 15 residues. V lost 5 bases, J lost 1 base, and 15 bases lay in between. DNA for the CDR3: TGTGCCAGTAGTCAATCCGGGACTTATTCCTACGAGCAGTACTTC. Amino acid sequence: CASSQSGTYSYEQYF.

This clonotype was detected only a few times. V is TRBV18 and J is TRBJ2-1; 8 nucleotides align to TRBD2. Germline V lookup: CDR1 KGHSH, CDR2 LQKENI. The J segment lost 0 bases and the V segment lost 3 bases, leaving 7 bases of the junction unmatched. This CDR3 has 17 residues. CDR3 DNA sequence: TGTGCCAGCTCACCTCGCACCGGGACTAGCTCCTACAATGAGCAGTTCTTC. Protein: CASSPRTGTSSYNEQFF.

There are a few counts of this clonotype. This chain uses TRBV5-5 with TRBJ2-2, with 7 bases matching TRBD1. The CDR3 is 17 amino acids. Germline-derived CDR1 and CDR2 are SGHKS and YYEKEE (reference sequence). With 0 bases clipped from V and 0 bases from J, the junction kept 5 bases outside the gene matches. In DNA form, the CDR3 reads TGTGCCAGCAGCTTGGTGGGGACAGTCGCGAACACCGGGGAGCTGTTTTTT. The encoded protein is CASSLVGTVANTGELFF. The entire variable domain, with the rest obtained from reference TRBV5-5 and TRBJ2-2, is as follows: DAGVTQSPTHLIKTRGQQVTLRCSPISGHKSVSWYQQVLGQGPQFIFQYYEKEERGRGNFPDRFSARQFPNYSSELNVNALLLGDSALYLCASSLVGTVANTGELFFGEGSRLTVL.

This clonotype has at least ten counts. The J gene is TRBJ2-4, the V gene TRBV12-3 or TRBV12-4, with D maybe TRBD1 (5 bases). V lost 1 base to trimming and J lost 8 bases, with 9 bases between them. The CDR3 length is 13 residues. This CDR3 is CASSLVRGDIQYF. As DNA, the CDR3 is TGTGCCAGCAGTTTAGTTAGGGGCGACATTCAGTACTTC.

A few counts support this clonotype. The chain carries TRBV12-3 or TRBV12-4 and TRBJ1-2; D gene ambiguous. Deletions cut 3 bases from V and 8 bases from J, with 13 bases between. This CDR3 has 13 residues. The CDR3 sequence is CASSFSNLAGYTF. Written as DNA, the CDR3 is TGTGCCAGCAGTTTTTCGAATTTGGCGGGCTACACCTTC.

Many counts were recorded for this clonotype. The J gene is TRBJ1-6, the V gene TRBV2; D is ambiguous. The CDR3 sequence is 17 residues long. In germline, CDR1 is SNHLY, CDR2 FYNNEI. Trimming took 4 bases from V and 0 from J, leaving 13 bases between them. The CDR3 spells CASSAEPQSSYNSPLHF. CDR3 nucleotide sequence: TGTGCCAGCAGTGCGGAACCGCAGAGCTCCTATAATTCACCCCTCCACTTT. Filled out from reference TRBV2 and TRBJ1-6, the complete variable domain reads EPEVTQTPSHQVTQMGQEVILRCVPISNHLYFYWYRQILGQKVEFLVSFYNNEISEKSEIFDDQFSVERPDGSNFTLKIRSTKLEDSAMYFCASSAEPQSSYNSPLHFGNGTRLTVT.

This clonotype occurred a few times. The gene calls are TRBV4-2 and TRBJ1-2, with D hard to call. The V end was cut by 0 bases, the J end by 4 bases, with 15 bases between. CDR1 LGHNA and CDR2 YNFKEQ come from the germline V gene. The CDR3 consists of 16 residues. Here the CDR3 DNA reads TGTGCCAGCAGCCAAGATCGACATCCGATTATCTATGGCTACACCTTC. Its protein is CASSQDRHPIIYGYTF.

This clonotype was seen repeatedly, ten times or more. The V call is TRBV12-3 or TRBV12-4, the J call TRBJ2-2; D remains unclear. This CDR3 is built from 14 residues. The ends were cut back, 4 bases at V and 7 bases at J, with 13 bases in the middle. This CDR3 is CASSSWVSDGELFF. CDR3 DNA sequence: TGTGCCAGCAGTTCGTGGGTATCAGACGGGGAGCTGTTTTTT.

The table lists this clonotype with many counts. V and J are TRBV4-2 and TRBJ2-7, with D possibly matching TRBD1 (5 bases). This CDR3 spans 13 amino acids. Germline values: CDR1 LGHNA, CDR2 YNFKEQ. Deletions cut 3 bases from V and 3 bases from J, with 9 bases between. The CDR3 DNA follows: TGTGCCAGCAGCCACAAGCAGGGCTACGAGCAGTACGTC. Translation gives CASSHKQGYEQYV.

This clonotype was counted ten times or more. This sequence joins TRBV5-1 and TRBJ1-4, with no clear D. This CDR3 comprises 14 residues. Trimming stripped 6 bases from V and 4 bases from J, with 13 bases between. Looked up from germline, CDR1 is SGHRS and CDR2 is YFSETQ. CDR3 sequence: CASNNQSRNEKLFF. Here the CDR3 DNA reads TGCGCCAGCAACAACCAGAGTCGTAATGAAAAACTGTTTTTT.

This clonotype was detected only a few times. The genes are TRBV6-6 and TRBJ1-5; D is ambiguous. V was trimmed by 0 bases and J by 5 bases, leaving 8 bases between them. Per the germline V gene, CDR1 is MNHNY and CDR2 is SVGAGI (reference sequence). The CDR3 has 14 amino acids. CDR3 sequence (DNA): TGTGCCAGCAGTTACTCCCTAAGGGATCAGCCCCAGCATTTT. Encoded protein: CASSYSLRDQPQHF.

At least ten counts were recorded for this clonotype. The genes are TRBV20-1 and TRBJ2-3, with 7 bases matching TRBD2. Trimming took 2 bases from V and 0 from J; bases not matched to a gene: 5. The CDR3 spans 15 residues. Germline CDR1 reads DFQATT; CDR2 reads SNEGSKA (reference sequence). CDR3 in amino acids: CSARSWRESTDTQYF. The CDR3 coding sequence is TGCAGTGCTAGAAGCTGGCGGGAGAGCACAGATACGCAGTATTTT.

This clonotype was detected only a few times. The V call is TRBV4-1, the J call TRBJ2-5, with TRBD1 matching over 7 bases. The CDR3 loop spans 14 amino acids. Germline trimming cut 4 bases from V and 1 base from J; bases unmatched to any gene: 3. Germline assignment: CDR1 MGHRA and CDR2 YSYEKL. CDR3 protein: CASSPRDSQETQYF. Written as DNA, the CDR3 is TGCGCCAGCAGCCCACGGGACAGCCAAGAGACCCAGTACTTC.

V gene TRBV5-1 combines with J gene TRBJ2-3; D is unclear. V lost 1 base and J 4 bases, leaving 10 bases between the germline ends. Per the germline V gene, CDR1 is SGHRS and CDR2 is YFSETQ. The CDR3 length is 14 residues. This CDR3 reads CASSLSQQADTQYF. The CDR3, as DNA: TGCGCCAGCAGCTTGTCCCAGCAAGCAGATACGCAGTATTTT.

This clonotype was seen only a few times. CDR3 protein: CASSRSYRANTEAFF. CDR3 sequence (DNA): TGTGCCAGCAGCCGTAGCTACAGGGCAAACACTGAAGCTTTCTTT. The chain is built from TRBV14 and TRBJ1-1; D is possibly TRBD1 (6 bases). V was trimmed by 4 bases and J by 2 bases, leaving 14 bases between them. The CDR3 consists of 15 residues. Germline values: CDR1 SGHDN, CDR2 FVKESK.

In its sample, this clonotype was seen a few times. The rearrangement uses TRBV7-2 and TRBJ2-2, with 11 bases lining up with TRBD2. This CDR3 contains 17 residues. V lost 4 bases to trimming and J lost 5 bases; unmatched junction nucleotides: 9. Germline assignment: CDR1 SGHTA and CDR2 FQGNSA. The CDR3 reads CASSSPTSGGGTGELFF. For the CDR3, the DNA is TGTGCCAGCAGCTCCCCTACTAGCGGGGGTGGTACCGGGGAGCTGTTTTTT.

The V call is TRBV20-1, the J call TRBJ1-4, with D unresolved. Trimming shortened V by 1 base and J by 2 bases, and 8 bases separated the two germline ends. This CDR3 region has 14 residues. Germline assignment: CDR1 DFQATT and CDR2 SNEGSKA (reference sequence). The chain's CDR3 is CSARGVTTNEKLFF. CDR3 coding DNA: TGCAGTGCTAGAGGGGTCACCACTAATGAAAAACTGTTTTTT.

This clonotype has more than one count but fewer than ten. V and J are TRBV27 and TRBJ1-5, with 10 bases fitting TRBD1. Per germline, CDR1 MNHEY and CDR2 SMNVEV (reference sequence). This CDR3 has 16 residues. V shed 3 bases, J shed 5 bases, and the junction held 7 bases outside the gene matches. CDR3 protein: CASSFYSGTGDQPQHF. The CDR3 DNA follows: TGTGCCAGCAGTTTCTACAGTGGGACAGGGGATCAGCCCCAGCATTTT.

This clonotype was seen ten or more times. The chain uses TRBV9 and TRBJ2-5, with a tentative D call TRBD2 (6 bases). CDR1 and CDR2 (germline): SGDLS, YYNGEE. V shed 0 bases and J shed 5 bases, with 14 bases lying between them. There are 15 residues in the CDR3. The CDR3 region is CASSVAPTSGETQYF. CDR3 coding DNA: TGTGCCAGCAGCGTAGCTCCCACCAGCGGGGAGACCCAGTACTTC.

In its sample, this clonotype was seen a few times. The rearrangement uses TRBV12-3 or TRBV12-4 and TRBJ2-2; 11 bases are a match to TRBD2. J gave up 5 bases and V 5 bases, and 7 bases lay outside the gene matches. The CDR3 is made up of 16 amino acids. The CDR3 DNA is TGTGCCAGCAGTCTGATACTAGCGGGGGTTACCGGGGAGCTGTTTTTT. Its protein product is CASSLILAGVTGELFF.

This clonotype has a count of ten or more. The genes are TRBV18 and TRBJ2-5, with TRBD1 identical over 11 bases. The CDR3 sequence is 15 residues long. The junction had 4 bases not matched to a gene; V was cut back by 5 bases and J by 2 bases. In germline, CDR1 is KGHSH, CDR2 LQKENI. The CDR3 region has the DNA TGTGCCAGCTCAACGGACAGGGGGCCACAAGAGACCCAGTACTTC. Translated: CASSTDRGPQETQYF.

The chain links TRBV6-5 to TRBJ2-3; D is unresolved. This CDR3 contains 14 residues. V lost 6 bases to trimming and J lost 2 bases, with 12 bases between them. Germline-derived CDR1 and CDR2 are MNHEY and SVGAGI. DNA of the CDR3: TGTGCCAGCAGGATAAACGGGCACACAGATACGCAGTATTTT. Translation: CASRINGHTDTQYF.

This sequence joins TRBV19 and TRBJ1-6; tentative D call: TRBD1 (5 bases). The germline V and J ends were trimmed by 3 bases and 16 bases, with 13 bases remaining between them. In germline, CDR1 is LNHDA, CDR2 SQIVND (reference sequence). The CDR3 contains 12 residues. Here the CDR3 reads CASSIRNRPLHF. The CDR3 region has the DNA TGTGCCAGTAGTATCCGTAACAGGCCACTCCACTTT.

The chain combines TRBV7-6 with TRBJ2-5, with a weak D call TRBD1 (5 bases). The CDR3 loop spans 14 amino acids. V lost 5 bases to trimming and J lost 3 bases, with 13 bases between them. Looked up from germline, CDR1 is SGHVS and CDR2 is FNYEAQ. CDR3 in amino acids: CASSNLGAKETQYF. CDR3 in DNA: TGTGCCAGCAGCAACCTAGGGGCGAAAGAGACCCAGTACTTC.

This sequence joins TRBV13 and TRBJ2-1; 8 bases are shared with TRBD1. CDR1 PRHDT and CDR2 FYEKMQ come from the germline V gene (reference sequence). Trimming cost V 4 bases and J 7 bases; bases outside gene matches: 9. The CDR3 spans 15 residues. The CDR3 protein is CASSSGQGYSNEQFF. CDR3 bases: TGTGCCAGCAGCTCCGGACAGGGTTATTCAAATGAGCAGTTCTTC.

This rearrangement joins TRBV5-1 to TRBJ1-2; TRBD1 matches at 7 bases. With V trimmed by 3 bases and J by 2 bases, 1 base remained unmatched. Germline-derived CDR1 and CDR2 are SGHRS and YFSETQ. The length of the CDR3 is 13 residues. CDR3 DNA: TGCGCCAGCAGCTGGGACAGAAACTATGGCTACACCTTC. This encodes CASSWDRNYGYTF.